These T cell receptor beta chains were read from a single sample in a study of cytomegalovirus exposure and HLA in healthy donors. Generated by immunoSEQ multiplex PCR, the TCRdb table keeps only in-frame clones and is missing some. The table records under 400,000 clones, approximately 91% of them present only once. Sequencing input: PBMCs. The receptor source for this set is a man younger than 40 in good health and CMV-seronegative. The CDR3 runs from the conserved cysteine through the conserved F or W. Each record gives: D gene, V gene, J gene, CDR3 protein. D genes are given only for firm matches.

TRBD1	TRBV5-6	TRBJ1-5	CASSLYRQGAVNQPQHF
TRBD1	TRBV6-6	TRBJ2-7	CASSLVDRPYEQYF
NA	TRBV7-2	TRBJ2-5	CASSLVGSGRGETQYF
NA	TRBV7-2	TRBJ1-4	CASSRQTGNNEKLFF
TRBD1	TRBV10-1	TRBJ2-7	CASSLSGTGIYEQYF
TRBD2	TRBV19	TRBJ2-1	CASSIIAGGSYNEQFF
TRBD1	TRBV9	TRBJ1-2	CASSVDRGGDYGYTF
NA	TRBV12-1	TRBJ1-5	CASSFPRDRADQPQHF
NA	TRBV5-5	TRBJ1-6	CASSYSRDSPLHF
NA	TRBV6-1	TRBJ1-4	CASSEWTGGYEKLFF
TRBD1	TRBV5-1	TRBJ2-5	CASSLGDRDVGETQYF